The sample holds one count of the clone carrying this TCR beta chain. As yet, its antigen is unknown. This entry is derived from a study of cytomegalovirus exposure and HLA in healthy donors. Overall study: Unique TCRs from HLA-typed donors, around 93 million of them, were held in an early data release.

Whole-study findings and limits: A missense variant in DCLRE1C was later tied to TCR beta V- and J-gene trimming. Near-uniform donor sequencing depth was presumed by presence/absence analyses.

It was with 60 Vbeta and 13 Jbeta primers that the PCR ran. The repertoire was sequenced with immunoSEQ multiplex PCR; TCRdb's copy has only in-frame clones and lacks some. The table includes 100,000 or so clones, more than 60% detected once. CDR3 length equals 15 residues. CDR1 and CDR2 (germline): SGHDN, FVKESK. V lost 4 bases, J lost 0 bases, and 11 bases lay in between. Sequencing was performed on PBMCs. V is TRBV14 and J is TRBJ2-3; maybe TRBD1 (5 bases). This clonotype originated in a woman aged 18-35 years in good health and CMV-seropositive. CDR3 sequence reads: CASSPRAGSTDTQYF. For the CDR3, the DNA is TGTGCCAGCAGCCCCAGGGCCGGAAGCACAGATACGCAGTATTTT.